This T cell receptor beta chain was sequenced for a study of cytomegalovirus exposure and HLA in healthy donors. Turning to this clone: The antigen is undetermined.

PCR employed 60 Vbeta and 13 Jbeta primers. Assay: immunoSEQ multiplex PCR; the TCRdb copy retains only in-frame clones and omits some. There are roughly 78,000 clones in the sample; roughly 60% occur only once, and 4.5% to 6% lies in the top ten. Germline V gene data show CDR1 as MNHEY and CDR2 as SVGAGI. With 5 bases clipped from V and 5 bases from J, the junction kept 3 bases outside the gene matches. The CDR3 loop spans 13 amino acids. Study-wide results and limits: Confirmation was obtained in vitro that a few CMV-associated chains are specific for CMV antigens.

This TCR was sampled from a man in his thirties or forties in good health and CMV-seropositive. V is TRBV6-5 and J is TRBJ2-1, with TRBD1 identical over 7 bases. The sequencing input was PBMCs. CDR3 nucleotides: TGTGCCAGCAGTCAGACAGGGCACAATGAGCAGTTCTTC. It specifies CASSQTGHNEQFF.